Listed below are T cell receptor beta chains from one sample, sequenced in a study of T cell repertoires in cytomegalovirus infection. MiXCR, run by TCRdb on the reads, gives a single entry per CDR3 protein. Of about 490,000 distinct CDR3 sequences listed, around 10% are singletons. Sample: PBMCs. The source of these receptors is a human donor in good health (CMV status not recorded). Some clones in this sample may be carry-over from other donors' samples. Both conserved end residues are part of each CDR3. The D gene is left open where the match is weak. For some rows the clone size is stated as once, few or many, or as a class when expanded; others skip it.

TRBV27,TRBJ2-5,TRBD2,few,CASMPTRLAGTETQYF,TGTGCCAGCATGCCAACCCGCCTAGCGGGGACAGAGACCCAGTACTTC
TRBV6-1,TRBJ2-1,.,many,CASTLEGSAYNEQFF,TGTGCCAGCACCCTTGAGGGTAGCGCCTACAATGAGCAGTTCTTC
TRBV7-3,TRBJ2-5,.,.,CASSQAQETQYF,TGTGCCAGCAGCCAGGCGCAAGAGACCCAGTACTTC
TRBV4-2,TRBJ2-7,TRBD2,.,CASSQDGLAVYEQYF,TGTGCCAGCAGCCAAGATGGGCTAGCGGTCTACGAGCAGTACTTC
TRBV19,TRBJ2-1,TRBD1,many,CASSILGTGNNEQFF,TGTGCCAGTAGTATTCTCGGGACAGGGAACAATGAGCAGTTCTTC
TRBV7-6,TRBJ2-5,TRBD2,many,CASSLDSRSGGRETQYF,TGTGCCAGCAGCTTAGACTCCCGTTCGGGGGGGCGAGAGACCCAGTACTTC
TRBV7-9,TRBJ2-1,TRBD1,many,CASSYRQGEVEQFF,TGTGCCAGCAGCTACCGACAGGGCGAGGTTGAGCAGTTCTTC
TRBV7-2,TRBJ1-5,.,many,CASSSSNRVQPQHF,TGTGCCAGCAGCTCCTCGAACAGGGTTCAGCCCCAGCATTTT
TRBV15,TRBJ1-4,.,many,CATSSKKGGALFF,TGTGCCACCAGCAGTAAGAAGGGGGGGGCACTGTTTTTT
TRBV7-6,TRBJ1-3,.,many,CASSLVGGNTPGNTIYF,TGTGCCAGCAGCTTAGTCGGCGGAAATACTCCGGGAAACACCATATATTTT
TRBV20-1,TRBJ2-7,.,.,CSADSSEGWNYEQYF,TGCAGTGCGGACTCGTCCGAGGGTTGGAACTACGAGCAGTACTTC
TRBV4-1,TRBJ1-5,.,many,CASSQVGGSQPQHF,TGCGCCAGCAGCCAAGTGGGGGGTAGTCAGCCCCAGCATTTT
TRBV2,TRBJ2-1,.,many,CASSERDTGQFF,TGTGCCAGCAGTGAAAGGGATACGGGGCAGTTCTTC
TRBV7-8,TRBJ2-1,TRBD2,many,CASSLFRGGYNEQFF,TGTGCCAGCAGCTTATTTCGGGGAGGGTACAATGAGCAGTTCTTC
TRBV6-5,TRBJ2-3,TRBD2,few,CASSPKIAGSTDTQYF,TGTGCCAGCAGCCCTAAGATAGCGGGGAGCACAGATACGCAGTATTTT
TRBV5-1,TRBJ2-5,.,few,CASSAARVEYQETQYF,TGCGCCAGCAGCGCGGCCAGGGTGGAGTACCAAGAGACCCAGTACTTC
TRBV12-3/TRBV12-4,TRBJ2-7,.,few,CASTMDTYEQYF,TGTGCCAGCACCATGGACACCTACGAGCAGTACTTC
TRBV5-4,TRBJ2-7,TRBD2,few,CASSTLAGGPYEQYF,TGTGCCAGCAGCACCCTAGCGGGGGGGCCATACGAGCAGTACTTC
TRBV7-7,TRBJ2-7,TRBD1,many,CASSLEGTGIYEQYF,TGTGCTAGCAGCTTAGAAGGGACAGGGATCTACGAGCAGTACTTC
TRBV20-1,TRBJ1-2,.,.,CSARDRGPKHTF,TGCAGTGCTAGAGATCGCGGACCTAAGCACACCTTC
TRBV20-1,TRBJ1-5,.,few,CSGKEGGDRHLPNQPQHF,TGCAGTGGTAAAGAGGGGGGCGATCGGCATTTACCCAATCAGCCCCAGCATTTT
TRBV6-5,TRBJ1-1,.,.,CASSYSGTYEAFF,TGTGCCAGCAGTTACTCCGGGACCTATGAAGCTTTCTTT
TRBV7-8,TRBJ1-4,TRBD1,many,CASSVVQGSDREKLFF,TGTGCCAGCAGCGTCGTACAGGGGAGCGACCGTGAAAAACTGTTTTTT
TRBV2,TRBJ1-2,.,many,CASSAESNYGYTF,TGTGCCAGCAGTGCGGAATCCAACTATGGCTACACCTTC
TRBV28,TRBJ1-5,TRBD1,many,CASSYNRGSQPQHF,TGTGCCAGCAGTTACAACAGGGGGTCACAGCCCCAGCATTTT
TRBV20-1,TRBJ2-1,TRBD1,many,CSARVGTDNEQFF,TGCAGTGCTAGAGTCGGGACAGACAATGAGCAGTTCTTC
TRBV7-2,TRBJ2-7,.,many,CASSLGGVQHEQYF,TGTGCCAGCAGCTTAGGGGGAGTTCAGCACGAGCAGTACTTC
TRBV10-3,TRBJ2-5,.,many,CAISESRAEETQYF,TGTGCCATCAGTGAGAGTAGGGCAGAAGAGACCCAGTACTTC
TRBV20-1,TRBJ2-1,TRBD2,few,CSARDLRGGANNEQFF,TGCAGTGCTAGAGATCTCCGGGGGGGCGCCAACAATGAGCAGTTCTTC
TRBV6-6,TRBJ1-5,.,.,CASSREGNQPQHF,TGTGCCAGCAGTAGGGAGGGAAACCAGCCCCAGCATTTT
TRBV6-2/TRBV6-3,TRBJ2-3,TRBD2,many,CASSYSSRGGADTQYF,TGTGCCAGCAGTTACTCATCACGGGGGGGCGCAGATACGCAGTATTTT
TRBV20-1,TRBJ1-1,.,few,CSAGGSDKLKGGSNTEAFF,TGCAGCGCCGGGGGGTCCGATAAATTGAAGGGGGGTTCTAACACTGAAGCTTTCTTT
TRBV9,TRBJ2-5,TRBD2,.,CASTWGLAVGETQYF,TGTGCCAGCACCTGGGGACTAGCGGTCGGAGAGACCCAGTACTTC
TRBV5-1,TRBJ1-3,TRBD1,few,CASSLGDSSGNTIYF,TGCGCCAGCAGCTTGGGGGACAGCTCTGGAAACACCATATATTTT
TRBV18,TRBJ2-6,TRBD1,.,CASSPGTGGSGANVLTF,TGTGCCAGCTCACCGGGGACAGGGGGCTCTGGGGCCAACGTCCTGACTTTC
TRBV6-5,TRBJ2-7,TRBD2,.,CASTYLGRGGGEQYF,TGTGCCAGCACCTACCTCGGGCGGGGGGGGGGCGAGCAGTACTTC
TRBV7-8,TRBJ1-1,.,many,CASSLGQFVAEAFF,TGTGCCAGCAGCCTCGGACAGTTTGTGGCTGAAGCTTTCTTT
TRBV5-4,TRBJ2-3,.,.,CASSLAYGGSTDTQYF,TGTGCCAGCAGCTTGGCATATGGGGGGAGCACAGATACGCAGTATTTT
TRBV20-1,TRBJ1-2,.,.,CVPGGWVGYTF,TGCGTACCCGGAGGGTGGGTTGGCTACACCTTC
TRBV12-3/TRBV12-4,TRBJ2-3,TRBD2,many,CASSHTSGGAGDADTQYF,TGTGCCAGCAGCCATACTAGCGGGGGGGCCGGAGACGCAGATACGCAGTATTTT
TRBV9,TRBJ2-4,TRBD2,few,CASSVGISSGGAKNIQYF,TGTGCCAGCAGCGTAGGAATCTCTAGCGGAGGAGCCAAAAACATTCAGTACTTC